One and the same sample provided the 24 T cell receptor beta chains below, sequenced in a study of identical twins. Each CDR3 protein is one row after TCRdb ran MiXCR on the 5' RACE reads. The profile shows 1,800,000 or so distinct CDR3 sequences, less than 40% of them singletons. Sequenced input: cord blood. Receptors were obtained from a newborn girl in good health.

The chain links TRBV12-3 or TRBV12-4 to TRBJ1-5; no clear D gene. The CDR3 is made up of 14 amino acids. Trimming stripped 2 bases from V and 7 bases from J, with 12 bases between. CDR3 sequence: CASSLSFGEQPQHF. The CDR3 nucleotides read TGTGCCAGCAGTTTAAGTTTCGGGGAACAGCCCCAGCATTTT.

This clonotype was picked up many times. In nucleotides, the CDR3 is TGCAGCGTTGTACGACCACTAGCGGGGGTTTACGAGCAGTACTTC. Its translation: CSVVRPLAGVYEQYF. V and J are TRBV29-1 and TRBJ2-7; 11 bases are a match to TRBD2. The CDR3 length is 15 residues. The germline CDR1 and CDR2 sequences are SQVTM and ANQGSEA. The junction had 9 bases not matched to a gene; V was cut back by 4 bases and J by 4 bases.

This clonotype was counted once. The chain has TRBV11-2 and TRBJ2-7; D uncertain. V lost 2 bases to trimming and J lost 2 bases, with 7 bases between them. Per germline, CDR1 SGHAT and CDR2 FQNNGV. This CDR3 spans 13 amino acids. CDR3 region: CASSLSLPYEQYF. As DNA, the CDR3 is TGTGCCAGCAGCTTATCTTTACCCTACGAGCAGTACTTC.

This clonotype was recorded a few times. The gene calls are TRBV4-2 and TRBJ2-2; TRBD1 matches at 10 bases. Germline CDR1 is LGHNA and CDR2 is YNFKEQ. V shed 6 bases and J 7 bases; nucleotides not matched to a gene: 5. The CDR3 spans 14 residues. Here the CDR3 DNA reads TGTGCCAGCAGGACAGGGGGCGCGGGCGGGGAGCTGTTTTTT. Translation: CASRTGGAGGELFF.

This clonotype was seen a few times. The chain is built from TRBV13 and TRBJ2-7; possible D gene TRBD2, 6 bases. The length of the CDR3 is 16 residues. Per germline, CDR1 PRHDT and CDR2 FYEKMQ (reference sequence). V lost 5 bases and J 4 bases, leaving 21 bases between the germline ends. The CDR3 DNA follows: TGTGCCAGCAGCGTTCTCACTAGCCCCATACCTTACGAGCAGTACTTC. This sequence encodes CASSVLTSPIPYEQYF.

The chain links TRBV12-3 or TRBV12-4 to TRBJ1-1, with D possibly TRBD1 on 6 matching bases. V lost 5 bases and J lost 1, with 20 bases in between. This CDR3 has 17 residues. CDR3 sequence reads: CASSPSLYRAPNTEAFF. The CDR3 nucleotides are TGTGCCAGCAGTCCCTCGTTGTACAGGGCCCCGAACACTGAAGCTTTCTTT.

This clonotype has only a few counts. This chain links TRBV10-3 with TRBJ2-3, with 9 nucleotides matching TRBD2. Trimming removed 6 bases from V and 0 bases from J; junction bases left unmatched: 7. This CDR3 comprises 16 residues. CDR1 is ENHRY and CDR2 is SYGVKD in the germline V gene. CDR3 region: CAISQLAGPSTDTQYF. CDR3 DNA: TGTGCCATCAGCCAACTAGCGGGCCCTAGCACAGATACGCAGTATTTT.

CDR3 nucleotides: TGTGCCAGCAGCCCTGGGCTGTCAAATACGCAGTATTTT. It specifies CASSPGLSNTQYF. The chain recombines TRBV3-1 with TRBJ2-3; D gene unclear. The V end was cut by 4 bases, the J end by 7 bases, with 12 bases between. The CDR3 runs to 13 residues. Germline CDR1 and CDR2: LGHDT and YNNKEL (reference sequence).

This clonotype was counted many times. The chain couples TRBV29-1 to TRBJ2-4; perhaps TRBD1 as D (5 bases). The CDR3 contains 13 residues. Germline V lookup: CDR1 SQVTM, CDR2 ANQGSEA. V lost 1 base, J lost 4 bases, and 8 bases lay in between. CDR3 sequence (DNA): TGCAGCGTTGAAGTCAGGGCGAAAAACATTCAGTACTTC. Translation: CSVEVRAKNIQYF. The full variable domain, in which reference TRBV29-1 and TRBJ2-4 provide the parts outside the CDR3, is SAVISQKPSRDICQRGTSLTIQCQVDSQVTMMFWYRQQPGQSLTLIATANQGSEATYESGFVIDKFPISRPNLTFSTLTVSNMSPEDSSIYLCSVEVRAKNIQYFGAGTRLSVL.

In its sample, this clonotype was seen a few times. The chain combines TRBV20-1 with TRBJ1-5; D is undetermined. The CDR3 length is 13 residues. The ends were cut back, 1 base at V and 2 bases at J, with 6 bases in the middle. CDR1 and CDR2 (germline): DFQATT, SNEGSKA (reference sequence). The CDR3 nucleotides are TGCAGTGCTAGAGTGGCAGGCAATCAGCCCCAGCATTTT. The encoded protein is CSARVAGNQPQHF.

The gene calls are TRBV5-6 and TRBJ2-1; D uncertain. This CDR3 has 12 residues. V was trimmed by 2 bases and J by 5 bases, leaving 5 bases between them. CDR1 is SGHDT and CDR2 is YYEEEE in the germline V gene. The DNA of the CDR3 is TGTGCCAGCAGCTTTGAGCACAATGAGCAGTTCTTC. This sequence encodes CASSFEHNEQFF.

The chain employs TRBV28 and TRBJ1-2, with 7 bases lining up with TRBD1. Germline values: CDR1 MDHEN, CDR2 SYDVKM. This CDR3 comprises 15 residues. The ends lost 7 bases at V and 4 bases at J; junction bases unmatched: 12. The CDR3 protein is CASTPSTGVLYGYTF. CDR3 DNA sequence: TGTGCCAGCACTCCATCTACAGGGGTTCTCTATGGCTACACCTTC.

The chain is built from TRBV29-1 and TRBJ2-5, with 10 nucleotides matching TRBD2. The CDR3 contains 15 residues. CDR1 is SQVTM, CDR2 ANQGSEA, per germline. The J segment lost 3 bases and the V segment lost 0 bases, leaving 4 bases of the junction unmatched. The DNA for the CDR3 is TGCAGCGTTGAAGATAGCGGGGGGATGGAAGAGACCCAGTACTTC. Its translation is CSVEDSGGMEETQYF. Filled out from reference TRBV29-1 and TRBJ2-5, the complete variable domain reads SAVISQKPSRDICQRGTSLTIQCQVDSQVTMMFWYRQQPGQSLTLIATANQGSEATYESGFVIDKFPISRPNLTFSTLTVSNMSPEDSSIYLCSVEDSGGMEETQYFGPGTRLLVL.

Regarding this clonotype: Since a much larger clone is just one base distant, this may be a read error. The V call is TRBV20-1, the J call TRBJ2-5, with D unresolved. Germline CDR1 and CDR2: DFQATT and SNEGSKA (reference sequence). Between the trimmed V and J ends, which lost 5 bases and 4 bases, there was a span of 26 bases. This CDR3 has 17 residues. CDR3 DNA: TGCAGTGCTCAAACGTTTGTAACCTGGGCCTTTCGAGAGACCCAGTACTTC. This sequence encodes CSAQTFVTWAFRETQYF.

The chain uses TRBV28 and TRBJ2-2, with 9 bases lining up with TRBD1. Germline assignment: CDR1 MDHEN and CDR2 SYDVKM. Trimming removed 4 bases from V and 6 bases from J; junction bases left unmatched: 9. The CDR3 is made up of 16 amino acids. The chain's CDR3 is CASSSGQGLRAGELFF. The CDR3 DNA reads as TGTGCCAGCAGTTCGGGACAGGGTCTCCGAGCCGGGGAGCTGTTTTTT.

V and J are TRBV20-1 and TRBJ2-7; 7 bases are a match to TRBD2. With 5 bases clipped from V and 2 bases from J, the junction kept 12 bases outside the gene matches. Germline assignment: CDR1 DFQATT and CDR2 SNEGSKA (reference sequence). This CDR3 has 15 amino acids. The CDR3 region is CSAQEAASGPYEQYF. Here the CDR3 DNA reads TGCAGTGCTCAGGAGGCGGCTAGCGGCCCCTACGAGCAGTACTTC.

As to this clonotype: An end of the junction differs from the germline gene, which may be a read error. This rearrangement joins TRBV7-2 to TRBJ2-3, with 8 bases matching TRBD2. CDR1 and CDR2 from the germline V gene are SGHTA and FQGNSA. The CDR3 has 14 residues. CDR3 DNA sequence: TGTGCCAGCAGCATAAGCGGGAGACAAGATGCGCAGTATTTT. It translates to CASSISGRQDAQYF.

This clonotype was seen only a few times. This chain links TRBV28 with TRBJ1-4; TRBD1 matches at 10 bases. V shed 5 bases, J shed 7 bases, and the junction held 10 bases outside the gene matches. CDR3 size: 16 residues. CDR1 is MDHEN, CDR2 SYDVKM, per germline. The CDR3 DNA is TGTGCCAGCAGTCACCCCGGACAGGGGGGGACTGAAAAACTGTTTTTT. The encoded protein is CASSHPGQGGTEKLFF.

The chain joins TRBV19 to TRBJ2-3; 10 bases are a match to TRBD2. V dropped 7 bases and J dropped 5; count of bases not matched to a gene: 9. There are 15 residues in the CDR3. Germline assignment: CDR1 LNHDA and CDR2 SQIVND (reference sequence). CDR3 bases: TGTGCCAGTAAGGGACTAGCGTTCCTGGGAGATACGCAGTATTTT. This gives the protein CASKGLAFLGDTQYF.

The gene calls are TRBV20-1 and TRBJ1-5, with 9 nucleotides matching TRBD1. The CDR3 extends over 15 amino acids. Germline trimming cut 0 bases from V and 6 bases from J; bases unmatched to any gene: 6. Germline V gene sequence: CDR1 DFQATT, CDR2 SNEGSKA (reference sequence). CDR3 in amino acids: CSARDTDRGVQPQHF. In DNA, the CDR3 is TGCAGTGCTAGAGATACGGACAGGGGAGTTCAGCCCCAGCATTTT.

The CDR3 spells CASSQVTGVLDEQFF. The CDR3 DNA reads TGCGCCAGCAGCCAAGTAACGGGAGTTTTAGATGAGCAGTTCTTC. The J gene is TRBJ2-1, the V gene TRBV4-1; tentative D call: TRBD2 (6 bases). The CDR3 consists of 15 residues. The V gene lost 1 base and the J gene lost 8 bases, with 15 bases spanning the gap. Germline V lookup: CDR1 MGHRA, CDR2 YSYEKL.

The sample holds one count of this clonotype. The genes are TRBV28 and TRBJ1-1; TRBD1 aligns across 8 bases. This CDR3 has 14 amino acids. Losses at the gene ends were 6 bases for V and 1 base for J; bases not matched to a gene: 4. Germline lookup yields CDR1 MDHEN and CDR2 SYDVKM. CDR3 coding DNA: TGTGCCAGCAGGTGGACAGGGACGAACACTGAAGCTTTCTTT. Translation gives CASRWTGTNTEAFF.

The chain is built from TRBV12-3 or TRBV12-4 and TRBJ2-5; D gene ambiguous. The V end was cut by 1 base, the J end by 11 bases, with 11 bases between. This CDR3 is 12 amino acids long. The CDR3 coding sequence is TGTGCCAGCAGTTTAGGACTTCCTCAGCAGTACTTC. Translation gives CASSLGLPQQYF.

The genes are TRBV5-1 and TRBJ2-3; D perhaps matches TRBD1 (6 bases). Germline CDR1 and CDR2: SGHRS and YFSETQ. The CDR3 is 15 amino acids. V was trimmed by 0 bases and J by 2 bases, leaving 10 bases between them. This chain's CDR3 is CASSLGTAYTDTQYF. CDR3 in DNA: TGCGCCAGCAGCTTGGGGACAGCATACACAGATACGCAGTATTTT.